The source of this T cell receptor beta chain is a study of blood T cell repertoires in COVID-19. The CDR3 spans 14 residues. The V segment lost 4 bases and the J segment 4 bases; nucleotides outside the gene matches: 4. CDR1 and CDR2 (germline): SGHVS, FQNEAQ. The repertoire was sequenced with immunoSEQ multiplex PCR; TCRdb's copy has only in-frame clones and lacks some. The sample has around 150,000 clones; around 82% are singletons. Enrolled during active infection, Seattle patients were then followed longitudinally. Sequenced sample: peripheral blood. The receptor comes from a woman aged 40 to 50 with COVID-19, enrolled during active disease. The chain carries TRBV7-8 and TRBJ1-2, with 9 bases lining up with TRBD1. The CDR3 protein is CASSSSTGGYGYTF. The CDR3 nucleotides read TGTGCCAGCAGCTCGTCGACAGGGGGCTATGGCTACACCTTC.